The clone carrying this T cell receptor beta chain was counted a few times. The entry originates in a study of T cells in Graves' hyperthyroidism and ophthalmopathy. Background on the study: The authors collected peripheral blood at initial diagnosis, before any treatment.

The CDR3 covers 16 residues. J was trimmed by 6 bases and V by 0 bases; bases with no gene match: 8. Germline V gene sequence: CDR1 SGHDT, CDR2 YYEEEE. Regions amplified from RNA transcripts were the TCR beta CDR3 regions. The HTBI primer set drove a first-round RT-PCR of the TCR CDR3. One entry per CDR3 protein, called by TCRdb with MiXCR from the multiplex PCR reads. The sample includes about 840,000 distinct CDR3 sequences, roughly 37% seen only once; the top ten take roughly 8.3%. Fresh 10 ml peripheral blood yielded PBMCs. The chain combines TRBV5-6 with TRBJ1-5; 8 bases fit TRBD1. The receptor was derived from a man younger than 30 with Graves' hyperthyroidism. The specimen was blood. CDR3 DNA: TGTGCCAGCAGCTTGGCCGACAGGGGCGCGCCTCAGCCCCAGCATTTT. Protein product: CASSLADRGAPQPQHF.